This T cell receptor (beta chain) was documented in a study of T cell responses to AZD1222 COVID-19 vaccine. General observations from the study: Close to half of all spike-specific TCRs reportedly target regions of the variants that are unmutated. Clonal diversity was possibly underestimated; the donors were predominantly white British and more often female. Receipt of two AZD1222 doses was followed by a rise in Spike-specific TCR breadth and depth. Just 5 to 7 people given AZD1222 tested seropositive at baseline.

Clones were sequenced by immunoSEQ multiplex PCR, and TCRdb holds only the in-frame ones, with some missing. The sample holds over 150,000 clones, 90% seen once. Turning to this clone: Its antigen is currently unknown.

Trimming took 0 bases from V and 2 from J, leaving 6 bases between them. This CDR3 is 14 amino acids long. Germline V lookup: CDR1 SGHKS, CDR2 YYEKEE (reference sequence). The receptor comes from an adult in good health. The sequencing used peripheral blood, collected on day 0 of AZD1222 vaccination. This chain connects TRBV5-5 to TRBJ1-3; D remains ambiguous. CDR3 DNA sequence: TGTGCCAGCAGCTTGGCAGGTCCTGGAAACACCATATATTTT. Its translation is CASSLAGPGNTIYF.